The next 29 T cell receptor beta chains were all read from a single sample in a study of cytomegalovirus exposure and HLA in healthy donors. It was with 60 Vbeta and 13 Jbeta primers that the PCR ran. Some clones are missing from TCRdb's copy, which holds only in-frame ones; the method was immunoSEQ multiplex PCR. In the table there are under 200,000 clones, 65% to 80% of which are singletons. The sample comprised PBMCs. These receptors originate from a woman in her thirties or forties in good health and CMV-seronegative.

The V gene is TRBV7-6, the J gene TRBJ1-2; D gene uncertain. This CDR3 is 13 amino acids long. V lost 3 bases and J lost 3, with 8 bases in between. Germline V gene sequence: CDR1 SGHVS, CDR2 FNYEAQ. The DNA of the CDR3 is TGTGCCAGCAGCTTCGGCGGAGACTATGGCTACACCTTC. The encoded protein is CASSFGGDYGYTF.

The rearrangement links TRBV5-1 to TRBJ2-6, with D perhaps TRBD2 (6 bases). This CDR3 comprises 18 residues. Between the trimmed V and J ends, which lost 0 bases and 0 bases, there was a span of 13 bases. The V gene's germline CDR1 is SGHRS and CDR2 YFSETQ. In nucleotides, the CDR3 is TGCGCCAGCAGCTTGGCCAGTTTAGCGGCCTCTGGGGCCAACGTCCTGACTTTC. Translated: CASSLASLAASGANVLTF.

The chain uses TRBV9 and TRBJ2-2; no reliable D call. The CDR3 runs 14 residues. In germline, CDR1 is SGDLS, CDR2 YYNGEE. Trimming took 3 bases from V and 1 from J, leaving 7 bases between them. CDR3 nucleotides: TGTGCCAGCAGCGCCAGACAGAACACCGGGGAGCTGTTTTTT. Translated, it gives CASSARQNTGELFF.

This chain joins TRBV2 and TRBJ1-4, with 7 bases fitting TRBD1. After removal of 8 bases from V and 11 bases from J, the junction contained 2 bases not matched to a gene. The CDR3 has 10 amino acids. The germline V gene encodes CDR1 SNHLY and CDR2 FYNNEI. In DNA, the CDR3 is TGTGCCAGCGAACAGGGGAAACTGTTTTTT. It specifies CASEQGKLFF.

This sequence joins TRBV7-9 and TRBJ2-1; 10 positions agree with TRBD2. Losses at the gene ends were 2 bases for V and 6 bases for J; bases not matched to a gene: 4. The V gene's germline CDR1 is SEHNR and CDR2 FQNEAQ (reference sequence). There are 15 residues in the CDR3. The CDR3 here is CASSLSLAGVNEQFF. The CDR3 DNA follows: TGTGCCAGCAGCTTAAGTCTAGCGGGAGTCAATGAGCAGTTCTTC. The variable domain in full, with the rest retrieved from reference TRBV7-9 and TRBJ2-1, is DTGVSQNPRHKITKRGQNVTFRCDPISEHNRLYWYRQTLGQGPEFLTYFQNEAQLEKSRLLSDRFSAERPKGSFSTLEIQRTEQGDSAMYLCASSLSLAGVNEQFFGPGTRLTVL.

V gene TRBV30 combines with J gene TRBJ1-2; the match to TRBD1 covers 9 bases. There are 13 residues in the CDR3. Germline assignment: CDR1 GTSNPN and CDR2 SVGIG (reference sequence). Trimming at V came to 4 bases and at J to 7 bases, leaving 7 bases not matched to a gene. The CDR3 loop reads CAWTHRGRSGYTF. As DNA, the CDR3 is TGTGCCTGGACCCACAGGGGGCGTTCTGGCTACACCTTC.

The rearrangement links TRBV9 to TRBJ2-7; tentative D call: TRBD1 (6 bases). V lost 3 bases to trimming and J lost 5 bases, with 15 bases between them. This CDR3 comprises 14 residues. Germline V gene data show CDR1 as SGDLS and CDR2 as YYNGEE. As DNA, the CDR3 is TGTGCCAGCAGCGGAGACAGGTTTCAGCACGAGCAGTACTTC. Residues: CASSGDRFQHEQYF.

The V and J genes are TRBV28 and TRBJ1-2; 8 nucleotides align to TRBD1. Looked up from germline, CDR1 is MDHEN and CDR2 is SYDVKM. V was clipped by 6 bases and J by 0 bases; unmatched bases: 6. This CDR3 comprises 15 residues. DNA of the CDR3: TGTGCCAGCAGCCAGACAGGGGCGACTAACTATGGCTACACCTTC. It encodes CASSQTGATNYGYTF.

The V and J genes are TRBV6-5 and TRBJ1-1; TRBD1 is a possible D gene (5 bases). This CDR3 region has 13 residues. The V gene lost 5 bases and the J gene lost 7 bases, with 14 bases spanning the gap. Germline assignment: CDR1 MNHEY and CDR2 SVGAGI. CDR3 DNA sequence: TGTGCCAGCAGTACCATCGACAGTCGTGAAGCTTTCTTT. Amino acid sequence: CASSTIDSREAFF.

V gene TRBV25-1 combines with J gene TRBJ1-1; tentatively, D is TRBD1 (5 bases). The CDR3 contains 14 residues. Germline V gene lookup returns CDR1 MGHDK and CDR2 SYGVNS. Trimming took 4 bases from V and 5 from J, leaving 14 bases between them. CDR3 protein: CASSGAGEQTEAFF. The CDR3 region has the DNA TGTGCCAGCAGTGGGGCGGGGGAACAAACTGAAGCTTTCTTT.

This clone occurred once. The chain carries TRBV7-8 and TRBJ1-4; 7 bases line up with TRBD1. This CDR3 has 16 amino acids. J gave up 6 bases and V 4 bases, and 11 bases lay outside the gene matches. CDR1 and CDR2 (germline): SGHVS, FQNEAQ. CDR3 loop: CASSSGQRAGYEKLFF. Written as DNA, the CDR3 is TGTGCCAGCAGCTCGGGACAGCGAGCCGGTTATGAAAAACTGTTTTTT.

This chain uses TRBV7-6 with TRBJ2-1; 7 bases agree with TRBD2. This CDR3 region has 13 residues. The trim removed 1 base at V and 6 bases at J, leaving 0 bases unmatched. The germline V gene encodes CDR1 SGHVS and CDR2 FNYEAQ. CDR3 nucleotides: TGTGCCAGCAGCTTAGGGACTAGCAATGAGCAGTTCTTC. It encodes CASSLGTSNEQFF.

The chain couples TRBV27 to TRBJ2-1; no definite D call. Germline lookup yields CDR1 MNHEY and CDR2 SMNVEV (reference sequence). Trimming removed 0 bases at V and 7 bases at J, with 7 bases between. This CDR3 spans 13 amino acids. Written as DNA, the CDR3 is TGTGCCAGCAGTTTATCGTACGCGAATGAGCAGTTCTTC. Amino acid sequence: CASSLSYANEQFF.

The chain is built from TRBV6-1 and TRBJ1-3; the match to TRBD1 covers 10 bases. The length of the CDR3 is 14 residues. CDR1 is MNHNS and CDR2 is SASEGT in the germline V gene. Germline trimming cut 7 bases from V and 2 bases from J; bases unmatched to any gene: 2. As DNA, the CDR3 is TGTGCCAGCACCGGGACAGGGGCTGGAAACACCATATATTTT. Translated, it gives CASTGTGAGNTIYF.

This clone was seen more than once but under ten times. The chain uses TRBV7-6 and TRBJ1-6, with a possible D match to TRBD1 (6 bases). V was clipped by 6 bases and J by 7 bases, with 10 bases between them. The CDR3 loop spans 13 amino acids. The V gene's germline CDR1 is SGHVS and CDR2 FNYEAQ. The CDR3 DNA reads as TGTGCCAGCAGTTCCACAGGGAATTCACCCCTCCACTTT. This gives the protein CASSSTGNSPLHF.

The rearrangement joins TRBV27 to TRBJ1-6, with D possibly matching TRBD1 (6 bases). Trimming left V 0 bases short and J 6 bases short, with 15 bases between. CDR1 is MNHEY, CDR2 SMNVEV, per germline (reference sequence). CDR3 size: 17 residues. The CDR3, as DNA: TGTGCCAGCAGTTTATCCCCCGCCAGAGGGGGTAATTCACCCCTCCACTTT. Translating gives CASSLSPARGGNSPLHF.

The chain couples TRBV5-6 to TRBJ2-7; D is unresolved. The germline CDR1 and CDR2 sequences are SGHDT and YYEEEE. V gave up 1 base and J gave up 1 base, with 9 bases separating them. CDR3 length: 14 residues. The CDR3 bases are TGTGCCAGCAGCTTGACAGTCCCGTCCTACGAGCAGTACTTC. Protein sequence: CASSLTVPSYEQYF.

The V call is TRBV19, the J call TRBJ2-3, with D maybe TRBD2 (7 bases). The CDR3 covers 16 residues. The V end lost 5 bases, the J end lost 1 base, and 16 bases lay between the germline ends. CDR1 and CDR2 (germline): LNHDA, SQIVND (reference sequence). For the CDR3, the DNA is TGTGCCAGTAGTTGGGGGGGCGGTCTTCGCACAGATACGCAGTATTTT. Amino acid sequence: CASSWGGGLRTDTQYF.

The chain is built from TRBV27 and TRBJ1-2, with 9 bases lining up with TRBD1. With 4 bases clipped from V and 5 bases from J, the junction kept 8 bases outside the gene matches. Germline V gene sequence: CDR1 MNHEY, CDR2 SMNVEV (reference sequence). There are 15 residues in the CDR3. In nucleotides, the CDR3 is TGTGCCAGCAGTTACGCGGGGACAGGGTGGTATGGCTACACCTTC. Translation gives CASSYAGTGWYGYTF.

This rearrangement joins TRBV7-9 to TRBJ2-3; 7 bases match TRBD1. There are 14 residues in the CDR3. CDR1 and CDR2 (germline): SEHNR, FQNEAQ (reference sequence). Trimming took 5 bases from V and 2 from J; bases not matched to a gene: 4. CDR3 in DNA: TGTGCCAGCAGCCAGGGACAGTTCACAGATACGCAGTATTTT. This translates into CASSQGQFTDTQYF.

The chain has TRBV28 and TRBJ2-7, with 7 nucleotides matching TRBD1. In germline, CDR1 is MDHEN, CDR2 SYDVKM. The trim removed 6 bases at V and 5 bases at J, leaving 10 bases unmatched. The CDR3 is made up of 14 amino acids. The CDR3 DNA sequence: TGTGCCAGCAGCAACAGGGGAATCAGAAACGAGCAGTACTTC. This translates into CASSNRGIRNEQYF. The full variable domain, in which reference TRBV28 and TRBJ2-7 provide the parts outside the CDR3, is DVKVTQSSRYLVKRTGEKVFLECVQDMDHENMFWYRQDPGLGLRLIYFSYDVKMKEKGDIPEGYSVSREKKERFSLILESASTNQTSMYLCASSNRGIRNEQYFGPGTRLTVT.

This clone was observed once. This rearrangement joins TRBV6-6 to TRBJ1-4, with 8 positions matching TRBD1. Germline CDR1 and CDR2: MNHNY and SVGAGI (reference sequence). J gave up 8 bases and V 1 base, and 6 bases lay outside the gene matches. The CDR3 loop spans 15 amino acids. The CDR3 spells CASSYWTGRGEKLFF. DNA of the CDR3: TGTGCCAGCAGTTACTGGACAGGGCGCGGGGAAAAACTGTTTTTT.

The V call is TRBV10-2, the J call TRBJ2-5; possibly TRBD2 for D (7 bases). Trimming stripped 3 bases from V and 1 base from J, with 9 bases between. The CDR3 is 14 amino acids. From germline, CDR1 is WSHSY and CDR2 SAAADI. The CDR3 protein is CASSDGGLQETQYF. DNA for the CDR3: TGCGCCAGCAGTGACGGGGGGCTCCAAGAGACCCAGTACTTC.

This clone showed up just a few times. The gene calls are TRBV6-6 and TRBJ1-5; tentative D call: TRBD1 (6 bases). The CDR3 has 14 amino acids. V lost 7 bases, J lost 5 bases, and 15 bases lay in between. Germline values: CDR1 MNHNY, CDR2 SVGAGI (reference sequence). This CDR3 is CASNLGNRDQPQHF. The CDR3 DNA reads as TGTGCCAGCAATTTAGGGAACAGGGATCAGCCCCAGCATTTT.

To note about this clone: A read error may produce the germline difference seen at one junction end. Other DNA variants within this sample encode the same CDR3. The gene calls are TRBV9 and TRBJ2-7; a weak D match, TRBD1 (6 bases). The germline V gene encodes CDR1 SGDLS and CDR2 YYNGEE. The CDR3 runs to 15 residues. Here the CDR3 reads CASSPGRDNRHEQYF. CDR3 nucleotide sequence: TGTGCTAGCAGCCCAGGTAGGGACAACCGCCACGAGCAGTACTTC.

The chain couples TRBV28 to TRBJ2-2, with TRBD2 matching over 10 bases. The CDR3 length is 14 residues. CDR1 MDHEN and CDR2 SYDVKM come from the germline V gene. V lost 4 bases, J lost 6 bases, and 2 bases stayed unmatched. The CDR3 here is CASSWSGRAGELFF. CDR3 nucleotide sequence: TGTGCCAGCAGTTGGAGCGGGAGGGCCGGGGAGCTGTTTTTT. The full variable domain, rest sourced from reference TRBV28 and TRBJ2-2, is DVKVTQSSRYLVKRTGEKVFLECVQDMDHENMFWYRQDPGLGLRLIYFSYDVKMKEKGDIPEGYSVSREKKERFSLILESASTNQTSMYLCASSWSGRAGELFFGEGSRLTVL.

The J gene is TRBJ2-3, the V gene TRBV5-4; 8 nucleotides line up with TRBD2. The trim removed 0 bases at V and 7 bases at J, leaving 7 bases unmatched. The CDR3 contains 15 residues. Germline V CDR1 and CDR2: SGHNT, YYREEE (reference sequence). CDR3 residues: CASSLALAGHNTQYF. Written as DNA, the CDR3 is TGTGCCAGCAGCTTGGCGCTAGCGGGTCATAATACGCAGTATTTT.

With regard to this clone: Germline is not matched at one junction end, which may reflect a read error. The CDR3 spells CAITEGQGAMAGEQYF. Here the CDR3 DNA reads TGTGCCATCACTGAGGGACAGGGGGCGATGGCAGGAGAGCAGTACTTC. The chain joins TRBV10-3 to TRBJ2-7; 12 bases fit TRBD1. Germline loops: CDR1 ENHRY, CDR2 SYGVKD. This CDR3 has 16 amino acids.

The DNA of the CDR3 is TGTGCCAGCAGCCCTAGACTAGCGGGAGGGATCAACACCGGGGAGCTGTTTTTT. It codes for CASSPRLAGGINTGELFF. The rearrangement joins TRBV7-8 to TRBJ2-2; TRBD2 agrees at 14 bases. The junction had 7 bases not matched to a gene; V was cut back by 5 bases and J by 2 bases. Germline CDR1 SGHVS, CDR2 FQNEAQ. The CDR3 extends over 18 amino acids. Full variable domain (missing parts from reference TRBV7-8 and TRBJ2-2): GAGVSQSPRYKVAKRGQDVALRCDPISGHVSLFWYQQALGQGPEFLTYFQNEAQLDKSGLPSDRFFAERPEGSVSTLKIQRTQQEDSAVYLCASSPRLAGGINTGELFFGEGSRLTVL.